This T cell receptor beta chain was captured by sequencing in a study of regulatory T cells in long-lasting Graves disease. Across the study: Positivity for TSH receptor antibodies plus over 5 years of antithyroid drugs meant persistent Graves' disease.

Overall study findings and caveats: Public clonotype sharing was higher in persistent than newly diagnosed patients. Thyroid tissue was not sampled; only peripheral blood was.

Concerning this clonotype: The antigen remains unidentified.

Time point here: persistent/refractory GD, antithyroid drugs over 5 years with positive TRAb. Scientists built the TCR library using RNA that was extracted from PBMCs. Relying on iRepertoire HTBI primers and Arm-PCR of CDR3 regions, the team built TCR beta libraries. MiXCR, applied by TCRdb to the multiplex PCR reads, yields one record per CDR3 protein. The sample records about 310,000 distinct CDR3 sequences, under 25% being singletons. CDR1 ENHRY and CDR2 SYGVKD come from the germline V gene. V was clipped by 2 bases and J by 2 bases, with 15 bases between them. CDR3 size: 16 residues. This chain links TRBV10-3 with TRBJ2-5, with unresolved D. This sample comprised peripheral blood mononuclear cells (PBMCs), obtained when the disease was refractory, from a patient treated with antithyroid drugs. This receptor was identified in a female donor with Graves disease. The CDR3 DNA follows: TGTGCCATCAGTGAGAGGCGGCAGCCTGTACAAGAGACCCAGTACTTC. It translates to CAISERRQPVQETQYF.